These 25 T cell receptor beta chains originate from one sample sequenced in a study of T cell clones after liver transplantation. Sequencing used immunoSEQ multiplex PCR; TCRdb keeps in-frame clones, though not all of them. This sample has 65,000 to 80,000 clones, with around four fifths found just once. The sample here was CD4+ T cells from blood, taken at the 22-month timepoint. These receptors all come from a human patient who received a liver transplant. The T cells may come from the graft donor.

The chain is built from TRBV19 and TRBJ1-1; TRBD1 matches 8 bases. The CDR3 has 14 amino acids. Trimming cost V 7 bases and J 5 bases; bases outside gene matches: 9. Germline V CDR1 and CDR2: LNHDA, SQIVND (reference sequence). The CDR3 spells CASILRQGRTEAFF. The CDR3 bases are TGTGCCAGTATCCTTAGACAGGGGAGAACTGAAGCTTTCTTT.

The rearrangement uses TRBV5-1 and TRBJ2-2, with D perhaps being TRBD1 or TRBD2 (7 bases each). From germline, CDR1 is SGHRS and CDR2 YFSETQ. Deletions cut 4 bases from V and 1 base from J, with 14 bases between. This CDR3 contains 16 residues. The DNA of the CDR3 is TGCGCCAGCAGCCCCCAGGGGGGGCTGAACACCGGGGAGCTGTTTTTT. This codes for CASSPQGGLNTGELFF.

This chain connects TRBV28 to TRBJ1-4; no clear D. Germline V gene data show CDR1 as MDHEN and CDR2 as SYDVKM. V was clipped by 5 bases and J by 6 bases, with 7 bases between them. This CDR3 has 12 residues. CDR3 bases: TGTGCCAGCAGTCTGGTAGATGAAAAACTGTTTTTT. It codes for CASSLVDEKLFF.

The genes are TRBV6-5 and TRBJ1-1; maybe TRBD1 (5 bases). CDR3 length equals 15 residues. Trimming took 0 bases from V and 1 from J, leaving 9 bases between them. Germline assignment: CDR1 MNHEY and CDR2 SVGAGI. CDR3 bases: TGTGCCAGCAGTTACTCGCAACAGGCGAACACTGAAGCTTTCTTT. This translates into CASSYSQQANTEAFF.

In DNA, the CDR3 is TGTGCCAGCAGCGCGGCCTCCCCGGGCGGAGATACGCAGTATTTT. Its protein is CASSAASPGGDTQYF. The J gene is TRBJ2-3, the V gene TRBV5-4, with D unclear. The CDR3 totals 15 residues. Germline CDR1 SGHNT, CDR2 YYREEE (reference sequence). Between the trimmed V and J ends, which lost 4 bases and 5 bases, there was a span of 17 bases.

This clone is deemed medium-sized. The chain joins TRBV11-2 to TRBJ2-7, with TRBD1 as a possible D gene (6 bases). Germline lookup yields CDR1 SGHAT and CDR2 FQNNGV. CDR3 length: 14 residues. Trimming took 2 bases from V and 4 from J, leaving 12 bases between them. CDR3 DNA: TGTGCCAGCAGCTTATCACAGGGAAATTACGAGCAGTACTTC. Amino acid sequence: CASSLSQGNYEQYF.

The V gene is TRBV10-3, the J gene TRBJ2-3; possible D gene TRBD1, 6 bases. CDR3 size: 14 residues. Germline CDR1 ENHRY, CDR2 SYGVKD. The V end lost 10 bases, the J end lost 0 bases, and 14 bases lay between the germline ends. In nucleotides, the CDR3 is TGTGCCACCCAGGGGCGTTCTAGCACAGATACGCAGTATTTT. It codes for CATQGRSSTDTQYF.

The rearrangement joins TRBV7-3 to TRBJ1-2, with D perhaps matching TRBD1 (5 bases). The germline gives CDR1 SGHTA, CDR2 FQGTGA. Trimming removed 0 bases at V and 1 base at J, with 6 bases between. The CDR3 length is 14 residues. CDR3 coding DNA: TGTGCCAGCAGCTTAACCAGGGATAACTATGGCTACACCTTC. Encoded protein: CASSLTRDNYGYTF.

Here the CDR3 reads CAISESWTTDYEQYF. The CDR3 DNA follows: TGTGCCATCAGTGAGTCATGGACTACCGACTACGAGCAGTACTTC. V is TRBV10-3 and J is TRBJ2-7; tentatively, D is TRBD2 (6 bases). The V gene lost 0 bases and the J gene lost 3 bases, with 12 bases spanning the gap. The CDR3 has 15 amino acids. Germline loops: CDR1 ENHRY, CDR2 SYGVKD.

CDR3 DNA sequence: TGTGCCAGCAGCTTATCCTCAGGCCAGCCCCAGCATTTT. Its translation is CASSLSSGQPQHF. The V gene is TRBV7-2, the J gene TRBJ1-5; D not certain. CDR1 and CDR2 from the germline V gene are SGHTA and FQGNSA. V was pared by 2 bases and J by 7 bases, with 9 bases between. This CDR3 contains 13 residues.

The chain carries TRBV20-1 and TRBJ2-7, with 8 bases fitting TRBD1. V dropped 5 bases and J dropped 4; count of bases not matched to a gene: 1. CDR3 size: 11 residues. Looked up from germline, CDR1 is DFQATT and CDR2 is SNEGSKA (reference sequence). This CDR3 reads CSARQGYEQYF. CDR3 in DNA: TGCAGTGCTCGACAGGGGTACGAGCAGTACTTC.

A few counts support this clone. The rearrangement joins TRBV5-6 to TRBJ2-7; tentatively, D is TRBD1 (5 bases). There are 12 residues in the CDR3. In germline, CDR1 is SGHDT, CDR2 YYEEEE. V lost 4 bases, J lost 7 bases, and 12 bases lay in between. The chain's CDR3 is CASSQQVGEQYF. CDR3 bases: TGTGCCAGCAGCCAACAGGTTGGGGAGCAGTACTTC.

The V call is TRBV18, the J call TRBJ2-2, with D possibly being TRBD2 (6 bases). CDR1 and CDR2 from the germline V gene are KGHSH and LQKENI. V was trimmed by 2 bases and J by 5 bases, leaving 12 bases between them. The CDR3 extends over 15 amino acids. This chain's CDR3 is CASSPFTGATGELFF. The DNA for the CDR3 is TGTGCCAGCTCACCATTTACGGGAGCAACCGGGGAGCTGTTTTTT. Full variable domain (outside the CDR3, taken from reference TRBV18 and TRBJ2-2): NAGVMQNPRHLVRRRGQEARLRCSPMKGHSHVYWYRQLPEEGLKFMVYLQKENIIDESGMPKERFSAEFPKEGPSILRIQQVVRGDSAAYFCASSPFTGATGELFFGEGSRLTVL.

The chain has TRBV6-5 and TRBJ2-3, with 8 bases fitting TRBD2. The CDR3 sequence is 15 residues long. CDR1 and CDR2 (germline): MNHEY, SVGAGI. J lost 4 bases, V lost 8 bases, and 11 bases had no gene match. The CDR3 is CASGHQAGESDTQYF. CDR3 DNA: TGTGCCAGCGGACATCAAGCGGGGGAGTCAGATACGCAGTATTTT.

This CDR3 reads CASNNRGPLYEQYF. The CDR3 nucleotides are TGTGCCAGCAACAACAGGGGCCCTCTATACGAGCAGTACTTC. This chain connects TRBV6-6 to TRBJ2-7, with TRBD1 identical over 7 bases. CDR3 length: 14 amino acids. From germline, CDR1 is MNHNY and CDR2 SVGAGI (reference sequence). Trimming took 7 bases from V and 4 from J; bases not matched to a gene: 10.

V and J are TRBV28 and TRBJ2-7; maybe TRBD2 (5 bases). Trimming left V 5 bases short and J 2 bases short, with 19 bases between. The CDR3 has 16 residues. Germline V CDR1 and CDR2: MDHEN, SYDVKM. The CDR3 region is CASSRRSVTGTYEQYF. The CDR3 nucleotides read TGTGCCAGCAGTCGGAGGAGTGTGACTGGAACCTACGAGCAGTACTTC.

This clone has a handful of counts. The chain couples TRBV9 to TRBJ2-2; TRBD1 might be the D (5 bases). V gave up 3 bases and J gave up 7 bases, with 10 bases separating them. Germline V gene sequence: CDR1 SGDLS, CDR2 YYNGEE. The CDR3 covers 13 residues. This CDR3 reads CASSEGNRGELFF. CDR3 bases: TGTGCCAGCAGCGAGGGGAATCGCGGGGAGCTGTTTTTT. Drawing the rest from reference TRBV9 and TRBJ2-2, the complete variable domain is DSGVTQTPKHLITATGQRVTLRCSPRSGDLSVYWYQQSLDQGLQFLIQYYNGEERAKGNILERFSAQQFPDLHSELNLSSLELGDSALYFCASSEGNRGELFFGEGSRLTVL.

The V call is TRBV19, the J call TRBJ1-2; 11 bases agree with TRBD1. Germline V lookup: CDR1 LNHDA, CDR2 SQIVND (reference sequence). With 8 bases clipped from V and 3 bases from J, the junction kept 5 bases outside the gene matches. The CDR3 contains 14 residues. As DNA, the CDR3 is TGTGCCAGTGCCCGGGACAGGGGGGACTATGGCTACACCTTC. This encodes CASARDRGDYGYTF.

V gene TRBV6-4 combines with J gene TRBJ2-3; D gene unclear. CDR1 MRHNA and CDR2 SNTAGT come from the germline V gene. V shed 3 bases and J shed 2 bases, with 9 bases lying between them. The CDR3 totals 14 residues. This CDR3 is CASSEDSYTDTQYF. CDR3 nucleotides: TGTGCCAGCAGTGAAGACTCATACACAGATACGCAGTATTTT.

The gene calls are TRBV10-2 and TRBJ2-1; TRBD2 matches 7 bases. The J segment lost 0 bases and the V segment lost 6 bases, leaving 5 bases of the junction unmatched. Germline V gene lookup returns CDR1 WSHSY and CDR2 SAAADI. This CDR3 is 15 amino acids long. The CDR3 nucleotides are TGCGCCAGCAGAGGCGGGGGTAACTCCTACAATGAGCAGTTCTTC. Translating it yields CASRGGGNSYNEQFF.

The V gene is TRBV2, the J gene TRBJ2-7, with D possibly being TRBD1 or TRBD2 (5 bases each). Trimming took off 3 bases at V and 2 bases at J, with 20 bases between the two ends. The CDR3 totals 17 residues. Germline V gene lookup returns CDR1 SNHLY and CDR2 FYNNEI. The CDR3 region has the DNA TGTGCCAGCAGTGAGGTTTGGTTTGGGACCGCCGCCTACGAGCAGTACTTC. Amino acids: CASSEVWFGTAAYEQYF.

On this clone: A read error may produce the germline difference seen at one junction end. The chain couples TRBV7-2 to TRBJ1-2; weak D call: TRBD1 (6 bases). Germline assignment: CDR1 SGHTA and CDR2 FQGNSA. The CDR3 extends over 12 amino acids. CDR3 DNA sequence: TGTGCCAGCAGCTACACCTCCGGTGGACAGTCCTTC. Encoded protein: CASSYTSGGQSF.

The chain employs TRBV7-2 and TRBJ2-1; 12 bases line up with TRBD2. This CDR3 spans 16 amino acids. CDR1 and CDR2 from the germline V gene are SGHTA and FQGNSA. V lost 4 bases and J lost 8; bases outside the gene matches: 9. Here the CDR3 DNA reads TGTGCCAGCAGCTCCTTAGAGACTAGCGGGAGCTATGAGCAGTTCTTC. Translated, it gives CASSSLETSGSYEQFF.

In nucleotides, the CDR3 is TGTGCCAGCACCCCGGAGGGGGGGGGTGGCTACACCTTC. Translated, it gives CASTPEGGGGYTF. This chain connects TRBV6-1 to TRBJ1-2; D might be TRBD1 (6 bases). CDR1 is MNHNS and CDR2 is SASEGT in the germline V gene. The ends were cut back, 7 bases at V and 7 bases at J, with 16 bases in the middle. The length of the CDR3 is 13 residues.

The chain combines TRBV11-2 with TRBJ1-2; D ambiguous. The CDR3 runs to 14 residues. Trimming shortened V by 4 bases and J by 4 bases, and 13 bases separated the two germline ends. Germline-derived CDR1 and CDR2 are SGHAT and FQNNGV. The CDR3 loop reads CASSSGTGSYGYTF. In DNA, the CDR3 is TGTGCCAGCAGCTCCGGCACGGGGTCCTATGGCTACACCTTC.